The clone carrying this T cell receptor (beta chain) was counted ten times or more. Antigen: not known. By quantitative 5'-RACE with molecular barcodes, the TCR beta libraries were made. MiXCR was run by TCRdb on the 5' RACE reads, yielding one entry per CDR3 protein. The sample includes 250,000 or so distinct CDR3 sequences, around 11% seen only once; the top ten take less than 7%. This specimen belongs to a study of CD8 T cells in ankylosing spondylitis. General observations from the study: A CD8+ phenotype characterized the disease-linked clones, which were relatively rare in peripheral blood. Blood of patients with ankylosing spondylitis appeared to be characterized by a TCR beta motif of roughly eight highly homologous variants. As reported, disease-linked clones showed significant enrichment in matched ankylosing spondylitis synovial fluid.

Germline V gene sequence: CDR1 ENHRY, CDR2 SYGVKD. V was pared by 6 bases and J by 4 bases, with 13 bases between. The CDR3 extends over 14 amino acids. The specimen was blood, either unsorted or a sorted T cell fraction (not recorded which). The chain uses TRBV10-3 and TRBJ2-1, with D tentatively TRBD1 or TRBD2 (5 bases each). This TCR derives from a male donor with ankylosing spondylitis or in good health (not recorded which). The CDR3 spells CAIRAGTNYNEQFF. DNA of the CDR3: TGTGCCATCAGAGCCGGGACGAATTACAATGAGCAGTTCTTC.